Each of the 24 T cell receptor beta chains below was sequenced from the same sample in a study of cytomegalovirus exposure and HLA in healthy donors. PCR used 60 Vbeta primers and 13 Jbeta primers. Sequencing was performed with immunoSEQ multiplex PCR; in TCRdb, only in-frame clones are kept and a portion is missing. The table records about 97,000 clones, roughly 83% of them present only once. What was sequenced was PBMCs. The source is a male donor in good health and CMV-seropositive.

This rearrangement joins TRBV13 to TRBJ1-1; D perhaps matches TRBD1 (6 bases). The CDR3 totals 11 residues. The germline V gene has CDR1 PRHDT and CDR2 FYEKMQ (reference sequence). V lost 5 bases, J lost 9 bases, and 10 bases lay in between. CDR3 bases: TGTGCCAGCAGCCCCAGGGGAAAAGCTTTCTTT. It translates to CASSPRGKAFF.

V and J are TRBV27 and TRBJ1-1, with 7 bases that match TRBD1. CDR1 is MNHEY and CDR2 is SMNVEV in the germline V gene (reference sequence). The length of the CDR3 is 14 residues. Trimming cost V 3 bases and J 3 bases; bases outside gene matches: 4. CDR3 DNA sequence: TGTGCCAGCAGTTTTCGACAGGGCTACACTGAAGCTTTCTTT. Translation gives CASSFRQGYTEAFF.

The rearrangement uses TRBV30 and TRBJ2-1, with 7 bases fitting TRBD2. V was pared by 0 bases and J by 7 bases, with 3 bases of the junction left unmatched. Germline V CDR1 and CDR2: GTSNPN, SVGIG (reference sequence). The CDR3 runs to 13 residues. CDR3 protein: CAWSVGTINEQFF. Here the CDR3 DNA reads TGTGCCTGGAGTGTAGGGACTATAAATGAGCAGTTCTTC.

This CDR3 is CASSLTTDNYGYTF. The DNA of the CDR3 is TGTGCCAGCAGCTTAACAACAGATAACTATGGCTACACCTTC. This chain links TRBV11-2 with TRBJ1-2; D call uncertain. Trimming shortened V by 2 bases and J by 1 base, and 8 bases separated the two germline ends. The CDR3 runs 14 residues. Germline V lookup: CDR1 SGHAT, CDR2 FQNNGV.

The chain employs TRBV7-2 and TRBJ1-5, with D perhaps matching TRBD1 (5 bases). Germline V CDR1 and CDR2: SGHTA, FQGNSA. This CDR3 is 14 amino acids long. V lost 3 bases to trimming and J lost 4 bases, with 10 bases between them. This CDR3 is CASSFQGGNQPQHF. The CDR3 bases are TGTGCCAGCAGCTTTCAGGGTGGGAATCAGCCCCAGCATTTT. Supplemented by reference TRBV7-2 and TRBJ1-5, the full variable domain reads GAGVSQSPSNKVTEKGKDVELRCDPISGHTALYWYRQSLGQGLEFLIYFQGNSAPDKSGLPSDRFSAERTGGSVSTLTIQRTQQEDSAVYLCASSFQGGNQPQHFGDGTRLSIL.

The V call is TRBV9, the J call TRBJ2-1; 8 positions match TRBD2. Trimming took 3 bases from V and 7 from J; bases not matched to a gene: 9. Germline V CDR1 and CDR2: SGDLS, YYNGEE. This CDR3 is built from 15 residues. The CDR3 coding sequence is TGTGCCAGCAGCGCCAGCGGGGGCCCTACAAATGAGCAGTTCTTC. Translation: CASSASGGPTNEQFF.

V and J are TRBV10-3 and TRBJ1-1, with TRBD1 matching 9 bases. There are 13 residues in the CDR3. CDR1 ENHRY and CDR2 SYGVKD come from the germline V gene. J gave up 1 base and V 10 bases, and 4 bases lay outside the gene matches. CDR3 bases: TGTGCCACCACGGGACAGGGGAACACTGAAGCTTTCTTT. This codes for CATTGQGNTEAFF.

This chain joins TRBV9 and TRBJ1-1; TRBD1 matches at 10 bases. The V gene's germline CDR1 is SGDLS and CDR2 YYNGEE. The V segment lost 2 bases and the J segment 8 bases; nucleotides outside the gene matches: 12. This CDR3 is built from 16 residues. CDR3 sequence reads: CASSVGTGAGRGEAFF. As DNA, the CDR3 is TGTGCCAGCAGCGTCGGGACAGGGGCCGGCAGAGGGGAAGCTTTCTTT.

Only one count was recorded for this clone. This chain connects TRBV7-2 to TRBJ1-1; D not certain. The CDR3 runs to 14 residues. Per germline, CDR1 SGHTA and CDR2 FQGNSA. Trimming took off 1 base at V and 1 base at J, with 7 bases between the two ends. The CDR3 DNA reads TGTGCCAGCAGCTTAGTGTCAGGGAACACTGAAGCTTTCTTT. Encoded protein: CASSLVSGNTEAFF.

The CDR3 bases are TGTGCCAGCAGGACAAGCGGGGGGAGCACAGATACGCAGTATTTT. Encoded protein: CASRTSGGSTDTQYF. The rearrangement links TRBV6-6 to TRBJ2-3; 9 nucleotides align to TRBD2. V lost 6 bases to trimming and J lost 0 bases; unmatched junction nucleotides: 4. Germline V gene sequence: CDR1 MNHNY, CDR2 SVGAGI (reference sequence). CDR3 length: 15 residues.

The chain links TRBV5-1 to TRBJ1-2; a weak D match, TRBD1 (5 bases). The CDR3 is 15 amino acids. V was cut by 2 bases and J by 3 bases, with 14 bases left in between. In germline, CDR1 is SGHRS, CDR2 YFSETQ. Written as DNA, the CDR3 is TGCGCCAGCAGCTTCCGTCAGGGAGGGGACTATGGCTACACCTTC. It codes for CASSFRQGGDYGYTF.

The CDR3 loop reads CASSSPDRGLHGYTF. The CDR3 nucleotides are TGTGCCAGCAGCTCCCCTGACAGGGGCTTGCATGGCTACACCTTC. The chain uses TRBV7-9 and TRBJ1-2, with 8 bases aligning to TRBD1. J gave up 6 bases and V 4 bases, and 10 bases lay outside the gene matches. There are 15 residues in the CDR3. From germline, CDR1 is SEHNR and CDR2 FQNEAQ (reference sequence). Based on the CDR3 plus reference TRBV7-9 and TRBJ1-2, the full variable domain is DTGVSQNPRHKITKRGQNVTFRCDPISEHNRLYWYRQTLGQGPEFLTYFQNEAQLEKSRLLSDRFSAERPKGSFSTLEIQRTEQGDSAMYLCASSSPDRGLHGYTFGSGTRLTVV.

V gene TRBV9 combines with J gene TRBJ1-2, with 11 bases lining up with TRBD1. In germline, CDR1 is SGDLS, CDR2 YYNGEE. The CDR3 is made up of 14 amino acids. Trimming cost V 4 bases and J 5 bases; bases outside gene matches: 4. Written as DNA, the CDR3 is TGTGCCAGCAGCCCGGGACAGGGGGATTATGGCTACACCTTC. Its protein is CASSPGQGDYGYTF.

The V gene is TRBV7-8, the J gene TRBJ2-7; maybe TRBD2 (6 bases). The germline V gene has CDR1 SGHVS and CDR2 FQNEAQ. Trimming left V 3 bases short and J 6 bases short, with 12 bases between. The CDR3 runs to 13 residues. The CDR3: CASSFQAGREQYF. The CDR3 nucleotides read TGTGCCAGCAGCTTCCAGGCGGGGCGCGAGCAGTACTTC.

V is TRBV30 and J is TRBJ2-7; 10 nucleotides line up with TRBD1. CDR3 length: 16 amino acids. V was pared by 0 bases and J by 5 bases, with 10 bases of the junction left unmatched. Germline V gene lookup returns CDR1 GTSNPN and CDR2 SVGIG (reference sequence). As DNA, the CDR3 is TGTGCCTGGAGTGTACTCGGGACAGGGGTTTACCACGAGCAGTACTTC. Translating it yields CAWSVLGTGVYHEQYF.

This chain connects TRBV9 to TRBJ1-2, with D possibly TRBD1 on 5 matching bases. Germline CDR1 and CDR2: SGDLS and YYNGEE. Trimming removed 4 bases from V and 3 bases from J, with 13 bases in between. The CDR3 is 14 residues long. In nucleotides, the CDR3 is TGTGCCAGCAGCTCGGGGGGAGGGGACTATGGCTACACCTTC. Amino acid sequence: CASSSGGGDYGYTF.

In this sample, this clone turned up once. Distinct nucleotide sequences in the sample also encode this CDR3. V and J are TRBV7-9 and TRBJ1-2, with no clear D. Germline CDR1 and CDR2: SEHNR and FQNEAQ (reference sequence). The CDR3 runs to 12 residues. Trimming shortened V by 1 base and J by 4 bases, and 4 bases separated the two germline ends. The CDR3 DNA reads as TGTGCCAGCAGCTTAGATAGCTATGGCTACACCTTC. It codes for CASSLDSYGYTF.

The chain carries TRBV10-2 and TRBJ1-2, with D possibly TRBD1 on 5 matching bases. The CDR3 extends over 15 amino acids. The germline V and J ends were trimmed by 3 bases and 4 bases, with 15 bases remaining between them. CDR1 WSHSY and CDR2 SAAADI come from the germline V gene. The CDR3 protein is CASSDWTRAAYGYTF. DNA for the CDR3: TGCGCCAGCAGTGACTGGACAAGGGCTGCCTATGGCTACACCTTC.

The chain uses TRBV27 and TRBJ1-1, with D uncertain. V lost 5 bases and J 4 bases, leaving 11 bases between the germline ends. Germline loops: CDR1 MNHEY, CDR2 SMNVEV (reference sequence). The CDR3 has 13 residues. The CDR3 DNA sequence: TGTGCCAGCAGTAGATCAGAGGTCACTGAAGCTTTCTTT. It specifies CASSRSEVTEAFF.

The rearrangement uses TRBV11-2 and TRBJ2-2; 8 nucleotides line up with TRBD1. CDR1 and CDR2 from the germline V gene are SGHAT and FQNNGV. There are 19 residues in the CDR3. The ends lost 0 bases at V and 6 bases at J; junction bases unmatched: 15. The CDR3 spells CASSLDLDGQGGESGELFF. The CDR3 DNA is TGTGCCAGCAGCTTAGATCTAGATGGACAGGGAGGTGAATCCGGGGAGCTGTTTTTT.

The genes are TRBV30 and TRBJ2-2; TRBD1 might be the D (6 bases). This CDR3 spans 11 amino acids. Germline V gene sequence: CDR1 GTSNPN, CDR2 SVGIG (reference sequence). Trimming stripped 3 bases from V and 8 bases from J, with 7 bases between. In DNA form, the CDR3 reads TGTGCCTGGAGAGGGGGAGGGGAGCTGTTTTTT. It is translated as CAWRGGGELFF.

The chain recombines TRBV5-1 with TRBJ2-7; D call uncertain. The V gene's germline CDR1 is SGHRS and CDR2 YFSETQ. The CDR3 runs 14 residues. V was cut by 0 bases and J by 1 base, with 8 bases left in between. Written as DNA, the CDR3 is TGCGCCAGCAGCTTGGGACAAGATTCCTACGAGCAGTACTTC. Translation gives CASSLGQDSYEQYF. Full variable domain (remainder filled in from reference TRBV5-1 and TRBJ2-7): KAGVTQTPRYLIKTRGQQVTLSCSPISGHRSVSWYQQTPGQGLQFLFEYFSETQRNKGNFPGRFSGRQFSNSRSEMNVSTLELGDSALYLCASSLGQDSYEQYFGPGTRLTVT.

The chain carries TRBV20-1 and TRBJ1-2; possible D gene TRBD1, 6 bases. CDR1 is DFQATT, CDR2 SNEGSKA, per germline (reference sequence). Trimming took 4 bases from V and 7 from J, leaving 10 bases between them. This CDR3 contains 11 residues. CDR3 in amino acids: CSATDRLGYTF. CDR3 DNA sequence: TGCAGTGCTACCGACAGGCTTGGCTACACCTTC.

J is TRBJ2-2 and V is TRBV7-8; the D gene is possibly TRBD1 (7 bases). CDR1 is SGHVS and CDR2 is FQNEAQ in the germline V gene. With 4 bases removed from V and 3 bases from J, the gap between germline ends came to 15 bases. The CDR3 sequence is 16 residues long. The CDR3 is CASSSQTGRHTGELFF. Here the CDR3 DNA reads TGTGCCAGCAGCTCCCAGACAGGGAGGCACACCGGGGAGCTGTTTTTT.